The next 19 T cell receptor beta chains were all read from a single sample in a study of long-term antiretroviral therapy in people with HIV. The run of the v3.0 immunoSEQ assay was at survey level. Generated by immunoSEQ multiplex PCR, the TCRdb table keeps only in-frame clones and is missing some. The sample consists of about 40,000 clones, approximately 85% of them appearing once. Source: unsorted PBMCs, taken 3.1 years after starting antiretroviral therapy. Receptors were obtained from a woman aged 45-65 years with HIV.

The chain employs TRBV7-9 and TRBJ2-1; TRBD1 agrees at 7 bases. The CDR3 covers 16 residues. CDR1 SEHNR and CDR2 FQNEAQ come from the germline V gene (reference sequence). V shed 1 base, J shed 0 bases, and the junction held 3 bases outside the gene matches. In DNA, the CDR3 is TGTGCCAGCAGCTTAGTGGGGGACAGCTCCTACAATGAGCAGTTCTTC. Its protein product is CASSLVGDSSYNEQFF.

The chain recombines TRBV2 with TRBJ2-7; 13 nucleotides line up with TRBD2. Germline trimming cut 6 bases from V and 3 bases from J; bases unmatched to any gene: 8. Germline V gives CDR1 SNHLY, CDR2 FYNNEI. This CDR3 has 16 residues. The CDR3 sequence: CASSFSTSGGDYEQYF. The CDR3 DNA follows: TGTGCCAGCAGCTTCAGTACTAGCGGGGGGGACTACGAGCAGTACTTC.

The chain joins TRBV11-2 to TRBJ1-1; D unresolved. CDR3 size: 13 residues. Germline CDR1 SGHAT, CDR2 FQNNGV. The germline V and J ends were trimmed by 3 bases and 7 bases, with 12 bases remaining between them. Here the CDR3 DNA reads TGTGCCAGCAGCTTTGGGATCTCGTTTGAAGCTTTCTTT. Amino acid sequence: CASSFGISFEAFF. Full variable domain (remainder filled in from reference TRBV11-2 and TRBJ1-1): EAGVAQSPRYKIIEKRQSVAFWCNPISGHATLYWYQQILGQGPKLLIQFQNNGVVDDSQLPKDRFSAERLKGVDSTLKIQPAKLEDSAVYLCASSFGISFEAFFGQGTRLTVV.

The rearrangement joins TRBV7-9 to TRBJ1-3; 7 bases are a match to TRBD1. Trimming at V came to 2 bases and at J to 14 bases, leaving 12 bases not matched to a gene. Germline assignment: CDR1 SEHNR and CDR2 FQNEAQ (reference sequence). This CDR3 region has 14 residues. The CDR3 loop reads CASSLSDLGQKLYF. The CDR3 nucleotides read TGTGCCAGCAGCTTAAGCGATTTGGGACAGAAATTATATTTT.

The chain recombines TRBV6-4 with TRBJ1-6, with TRBD1 matching 7 bases. The CDR3 is 13 residues long. Germline CDR1 and CDR2: MRHNA and SNTAGT. J lost 8 bases, V lost 10 bases, and 8 bases had no gene match. In DNA form, the CDR3 reads TGTGCCACGCAAGGGACAGTGTATTCACCCCTCCACTTT. Its protein is CATQGTVYSPLHF.

The chain uses TRBV5-6 and TRBJ1-2; D uncertain. Germline V gene lookup returns CDR1 SGHDT and CDR2 YYEEEE. V was pared by 1 base and J by 1 base, with 11 bases between. The CDR3 length is 15 residues. The CDR3 DNA reads as TGTGCCAGCAGCTTGAGTATGGAACTTAACTATGGCTACACCTTC. Its protein product is CASSLSMELNYGYTF.

The sample holds a few counts of this clone. V usage is TRBV7-6 and J usage is TRBJ2-1; no clear D gene. The V end lost 1 base, the J end lost 4 bases, and 11 bases lay between the germline ends. The CDR3 loop spans 15 amino acids. The germline V gene encodes CDR1 SGHVS and CDR2 FNYEAQ. The CDR3 DNA sequence: TGTGCCAGCAGCTTAGGTGGCGACCCGTACAATGAGCAGTTCTTC. As protein: CASSLGGDPYNEQFF.

V is TRBV6-5 and J is TRBJ1-6; a weak D match, TRBD1 (6 bases). The CDR3 totals 14 residues. Between the trimmed V and J ends, which lost 6 bases and 6 bases, there was a span of 12 bases. Germline CDR1 reads MNHEY; CDR2 reads SVGAGI. CDR3 DNA: TGTGCCAGCAGCCGACAGGACCTTAATTCACCCCTCCACTTT. Encoded protein: CASSRQDLNSPLHF.

This chain joins TRBV11-2 and TRBJ2-7; D tentatively reads TRBD1 or TRBD2 (5 bases each). CDR3 length: 16 amino acids. Trimming took off 1 base at V and 1 base at J, with 14 bases between the two ends. CDR1 and CDR2 from the germline V gene are SGHAT and FQNNGV. CDR3 coding DNA: TGTGCCAGCAGCTTAGGCCACTTTGGGGGATCCTACGAGCAGTACTTC. This encodes CASSLGHFGGSYEQYF.

V and J are TRBV4-1 and TRBJ1-4; D not resolved. Trimming took off 1 base at V and 4 bases at J, with 7 bases between the two ends. The CDR3 is 14 amino acids. Germline V gives CDR1 MGHRA, CDR2 YSYEKL. The CDR3 DNA sequence: TGCGCCAGCAGCCAAGTTCCAGTTAATGAAAAACTGTTTTTT. Protein product: CASSQVPVNEKLFF.

V gene TRBV30 combines with J gene TRBJ1-2; D possibly corresponds to TRBD1 (5 bases). V lost 2 bases and J 7 bases, leaving 14 bases between the germline ends. The CDR3 contains 13 residues. Germline V gene sequence: CDR1 GTSNPN, CDR2 SVGIG (reference sequence). CDR3 protein: CAWSRAGSRGYTF. The CDR3 nucleotides are TGTGCCTGGAGTCGGGCAGGGTCGCGTGGCTACACCTTC.

The chain uses TRBV7-8 and TRBJ1-1, with 7 bases identical to TRBD1. The germline V gene has CDR1 SGHVS and CDR2 FQNEAQ. The J segment lost 3 bases and the V segment lost 1 base, leaving 5 bases of the junction unmatched. This CDR3 contains 15 residues. CDR3 bases: TGTGCCAGCAGCTTAGTCACAGGGGTGTACACTGAAGCTTTCTTT. Translating gives CASSLVTGVYTEAFF.

Comments on this clone: At one of its ends the junction is not consistent with the germline gene, which may arise from a read error. The CDR3 spells CASSLSGGANTGELFF. The CDR3, as DNA: TGTGCTAGCAGCTTAAGCGGGGGGGCGAACACCGGGGAGCTGTTTTTT. The V gene is TRBV7-7, the J gene TRBJ2-2; 10 bases fit TRBD2. Germline CDR1 is SSHAT and CDR2 is FNYEAQ (reference sequence). The CDR3 has 16 amino acids. Drawing the rest from reference TRBV7-7 and TRBJ2-2, the complete variable domain is GAGVSQSPRYKVTKRGQDVTLRCDPISSHATLYWYQQALGQGPEFLTYFNYEAQPDKSGLPSDRFSAERPEGSISTLTIQRTEQRDSAMYRCASSLSGGANTGELFFGEGSRLTVL.

This chain connects TRBV18 to TRBJ1-2; maybe TRBD1 (5 bases). Trimming pared 3 bases from V and 4 bases from J, leaving 9 bases between. Germline V gene lookup returns CDR1 KGHSH and CDR2 LQKENI. This CDR3 has 13 residues. CDR3 amino acids: CASSPREAYGYTF. The DNA of the CDR3 is TGTGCCAGCTCACCCAGGGAAGCCTATGGCTACACCTTC.

This chain connects TRBV30 to TRBJ2-7; a possible D gene is TRBD1 (5 bases). Germline CDR1 GTSNPN, CDR2 SVGIG (reference sequence). V lost 3 bases, J lost 2 bases, and 8 bases lay in between. The CDR3 runs 12 residues. CDR3 coding DNA: TGTGCCTGGAGCCCGGACACCTACGAGCAGTACTTC. It codes for CAWSPDTYEQYF.

V usage is TRBV21-1 and J usage is TRBJ2-7; the table's D gene call, TRBD1, was not cross checked with the DNA. TRBV21-1 is deemed a pseudogene. The CDR3 runs 16 residues. This CDR3 is CASSKEVGQAYYEQYF. DNA for the CDR3: TGTGCCAGCAGCAAAGAGGTGGGACAGGCGTACTACGAGCAGTACTTC.

The CDR3 region has the DNA TGTGCCAGCAGCACGGGACAGGTGAACACTGAAGCTTTCTTT. Translating it yields CASSTGQVNTEAFF. The chain has TRBV5-6 and TRBJ1-1, with TRBD1 matching 8 bases. Germline assignment: CDR1 SGHDT and CDR2 YYEEEE. V was clipped by 4 bases and J by 0 bases; unmatched bases: 2. This CDR3 contains 14 residues.

The chain employs TRBV6-5 and TRBJ1-1; no clear D gene. V was clipped by 4 bases and J by 5 bases, with 14 bases between them. In germline, CDR1 is MNHEY, CDR2 SVGAGI. The CDR3 is made up of 14 amino acids. The CDR3 region has the DNA TGTGCCAGCAGTTCCTACCTCGAGACGACTGAAGCTTTCTTT. Its translation: CASSSYLETTEAFF.

This rearrangement joins TRBV4-3 to TRBJ2-2; TRBD2 agrees at 8 bases. V was clipped by 2 bases and J by 1 base; unmatched bases: 9. Germline CDR1 is LGHNA and CDR2 is YSLEER. The CDR3 extends over 18 amino acids. CDR3 nucleotides: TGCGCCAGCAGCCAACAAGTGGCGGGGGGTGTGAACACCGGGGAGCTGTTTTTT. Protein product: CASSQQVAGGVNTGELFF.